The entry below describes one T cell receptor (beta chain). Its antigen remains unidentified. Read coverage stops 3 residues before the CDR3 terminus; the germline J gene supplies the remainder. Different DNA sequences within this sample yield the same CDR3. Profiling relied on immunoSEQ multiplex PCR, and the TCRdb table lists in-frame clones only, not all of them. The sample has some 30,000 clones, and its top ten clones hold approximately 2.8%. This sample stems from a study of T cells in women clearing cervical HPV infection. Findings and limits, study-wide: CIN3+ cases had significantly higher TCR repertoire richness than controls, but evenness did not differ. Each sample's T-cell count was unknown, possibly confounding richness.

Trimming cost V 1 base and J 2 bases; bases outside gene matches: 3. This CDR3 region has 16 residues. CDR1 KGHSH and CDR2 LQKENI come from the germline V gene. This receptor was taken from a woman aged 18 to 75 with a cervical HPV16 infection that either progressed to CIN3+ or cleared (not recorded which). Material for sequencing was blood buffy coat. V is TRBV18 and J is TRBJ1-3, with TRBD1 identical over 9 bases. The DNA read from the CDR3 is TGTGCCAGCTCACCACTGGGGACAGGGACTGGAAACACC. Its translation is CASSPLGTGTGNT. The entire CDR3 protein is CASSPLGTGTGNTIYF.